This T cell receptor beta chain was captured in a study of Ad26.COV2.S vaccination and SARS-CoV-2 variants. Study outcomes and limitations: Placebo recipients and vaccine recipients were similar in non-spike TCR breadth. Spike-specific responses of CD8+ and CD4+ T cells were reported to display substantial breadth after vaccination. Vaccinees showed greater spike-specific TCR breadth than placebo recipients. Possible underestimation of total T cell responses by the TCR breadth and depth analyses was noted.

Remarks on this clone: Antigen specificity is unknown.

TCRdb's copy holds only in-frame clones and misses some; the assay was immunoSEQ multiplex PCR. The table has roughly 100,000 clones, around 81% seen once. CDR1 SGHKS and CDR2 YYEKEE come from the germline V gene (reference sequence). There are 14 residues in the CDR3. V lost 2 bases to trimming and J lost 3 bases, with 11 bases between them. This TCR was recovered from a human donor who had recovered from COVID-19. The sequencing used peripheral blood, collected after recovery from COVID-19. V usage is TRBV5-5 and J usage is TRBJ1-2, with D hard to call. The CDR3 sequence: CASSLDLTHYGYTF. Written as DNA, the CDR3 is TGTGCCAGCAGCTTAGACCTAACTCACTATGGCTACACCTTC.